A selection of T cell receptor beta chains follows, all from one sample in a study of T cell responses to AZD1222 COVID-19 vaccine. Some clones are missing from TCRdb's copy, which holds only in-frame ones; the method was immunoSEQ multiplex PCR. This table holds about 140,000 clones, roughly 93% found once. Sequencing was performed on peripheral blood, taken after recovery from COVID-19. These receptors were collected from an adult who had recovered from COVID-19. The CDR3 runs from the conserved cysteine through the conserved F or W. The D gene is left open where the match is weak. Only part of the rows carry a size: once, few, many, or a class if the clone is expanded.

cdr3_aa: CASSESGLAGGVEQFF
cdr3_nt: TGCGCCAGCAGTGAGTCAGGGCTAGCGGGAGGTGTTGAGCAGTTCTTC
j_call: TRBJ2-1
v_call: TRBV10-1
d_call: TRBD2
clone_size: -

cdr3_aa: CASSPPPRGGADSPLHF
cdr3_nt: TGTGCCAGCAGTCCCCCCCCTCGGGGGGGCGCCGATTCACCCCTCCACTTT
j_call: TRBJ1-6
v_call: TRBV27
d_call: -
clone_size: -

cdr3_aa: CASSLGAPWGVKMNTEAFF
cdr3_nt: TGTGCCAGCAGTTTAGGGGCGCCTTGGGGGGTCAAAATGAACACTGAAGCTTTCTTT
j_call: TRBJ1-1
v_call: TRBV27
d_call: -
clone_size: -

cdr3_aa: CASSSDWRTSTDTQYF
cdr3_nt: TGTGCCAGCAGTTCCGACTGGCGGACTAGCACAGATACGCAGTATTTT
j_call: TRBJ2-3
v_call: TRBV6-5
d_call: -
clone_size: -

cdr3_aa: CASSIRAGESNYGYTF
cdr3_nt: TGTGCCAGTAGTATTAGGGCAGGGGAGTCTAACTATGGCTACACCTTC
j_call: TRBJ1-2
v_call: TRBV19
d_call: -
clone_size: -

cdr3_aa: CSASELGHSSGANVLTF
cdr3_nt: TGCAGTGCTAGTGAATTAGGACACAGCTCTGGGGCCAACGTCCTGACTTTC
j_call: TRBJ2-6
v_call: TRBV20-1
d_call: -
clone_size: few

cdr3_aa: CASRAVWATDTQYF
cdr3_nt: TGTGCCAGCAGAGCAGTTTGGGCGACAGATACGCAGTATTTT
j_call: TRBJ2-3
v_call: TRBV11-2
d_call: -
clone_size: -

cdr3_aa: CASKGGTSKETQYF
cdr3_nt: TGTGCCAGCAAAGGAGGGACTTCGAAAGAGACCCAGTACTTC
j_call: TRBJ2-5
v_call: TRBV6-5
d_call: -
clone_size: -

cdr3_aa: CAWSVQRQVYGYTF
cdr3_nt: TGTGCCTGGAGTGTACAGAGACAAGTCTATGGCTACACCTTC
j_call: TRBJ1-2
v_call: TRBV30
d_call: -
clone_size: -

cdr3_aa: CASSFTGGTYEQYF
cdr3_nt: TGTGCCAGCAGTTTCACAGGGGGCACCTACGAGCAGTACTTC
j_call: TRBJ2-7
v_call: TRBV6-5
d_call: TRBD1
clone_size: -

cdr3_aa: CASSQGQGREQYF
cdr3_nt: TGTGCCAGCAGCCAAGGGCAGGGGCGGGAGCAGTACTTC
j_call: TRBJ2-7
v_call: TRBV3-1/TRBV3-2
d_call: -
clone_size: -

cdr3_aa: CASSAELAGAGNEQFF
cdr3_nt: TGTGCCAGCAGCGCGGAACTAGCGGGAGCGGGCAATGAGCAGTTCTTC
j_call: TRBJ2-1
v_call: TRBV5-5
d_call: TRBD2
clone_size: -

cdr3_aa: CAISELAGGPGTQYF
cdr3_nt: TGTGCCATCAGTGAGCTAGCGGGAGGGCCTGGGACCCAGTACTTC
j_call: TRBJ2-5
v_call: TRBV10-3
d_call: TRBD2
clone_size: -

cdr3_aa: CASRQLAENEQFF
cdr3_nt: TGTGCCAGCAGGCAACTAGCGGAAAATGAGCAGTTCTTC
j_call: TRBJ2-1
v_call: TRBV2
d_call: TRBD2
clone_size: -

cdr3_aa: CASSLGRGGDEKLFF
cdr3_nt: TGTGCCAGCAGTTTAGGACGGGGCGGGGATGAAAAACTGTTTTTT
j_call: TRBJ1-4
v_call: TRBV27
d_call: -
clone_size: -

cdr3_aa: CASSGLPAYEQYF
cdr3_nt: TGTGCCAGCAGCGGGCTGCCCGCCTACGAGCAGTACTTC
j_call: TRBJ2-7
v_call: TRBV27
d_call: -
clone_size: -

cdr3_aa: CASSIGMGTEAFF
cdr3_nt: TGTGCCAGTAGTATCGGGATGGGCACTGAAGCTTTCTTT
j_call: TRBJ1-1
v_call: TRBV19
d_call: -
clone_size: -

cdr3_aa: CASSPTRVPHEQYF
cdr3_nt: TGTGCCAGCAGCCCGACTAGGGTTCCCCACGAGCAGTACTTC
j_call: TRBJ2-7
v_call: TRBV7-8
d_call: -
clone_size: -

cdr3_aa: CASSLGADTQYF
cdr3_nt: TGTGCCAGCAGCTTAGGGGCAGATACGCAGTATTTT
j_call: TRBJ2-3
v_call: TRBV11-2
d_call: -
clone_size: -

cdr3_aa: CAIKPGREDACTF
cdr3_nt: TGTGCCATCAAGCCCGGCCGAGAGGATGCGTGCACCTTC
j_call: TRBJ1-2
v_call: TRBV10-3
d_call: -
clone_size: -

cdr3_aa: CASSLTPYPGTGRINSGANVLTF
cdr3_nt: TGTGCCAGCAGCTTAACGCCATACCCGGGGACAGGGAGGATTAATTCTGGGGCCAACGTCCTGACTTTC
j_call: TRBJ2-6
v_call: TRBV7-3
d_call: TRBD1
clone_size: -

cdr3_aa: CASSPGLAQETQYF
cdr3_nt: TGTGCCAGCTCACCGGGACTAGCGCAAGAGACCCAGTACTTC
j_call: TRBJ2-5
v_call: TRBV18
d_call: TRBD2
clone_size: -

cdr3_aa: CASSEGFGTQYF
cdr3_nt: TGTGCCAGCAGTGAAGGTTTTGGTACGCAGTATTTT
j_call: TRBJ2-3
v_call: TRBV2
d_call: -
clone_size: once

cdr3_aa: CASSLGRREARSYNEQFF
cdr3_nt: TGTGCCAGCAGCTTAGGTCGGCGGGAGGCCCGCTCCTACAATGAGCAGTTCTTC
j_call: TRBJ2-1
v_call: TRBV7-9
d_call: TRBD2
clone_size: -

cdr3_aa: CASSLLPTLSTDTQYF
cdr3_nt: TGTGCCAGCAGCTTACTTCCCACCCTTTCGACAGATACGCAGTATTTT
j_call: TRBJ2-3
v_call: TRBV7-3
d_call: -
clone_size: -

cdr3_aa: CASSQEGRGSGVRSYTF
cdr3_nt: TGCGCCAGCAGCCAAGAGGGAAGGGGGTCAGGGGTCAGGAGCTACACCTTC
j_call: TRBJ1-2
v_call: TRBV4-1
d_call: -
clone_size: -

cdr3_aa: CASSQGSGWLSSDADTQYF
cdr3_nt: TGCGCCAGCAGCCAAGGATCTGGGTGGCTGTCCAGTGACGCAGATACGCAGTATTTT
j_call: TRBJ2-3
v_call: TRBV4-1
d_call: -
clone_size: -

cdr3_aa: CASSPLAGDTEAFF
cdr3_nt: TGTGCCAGCAGTCCACTGGCGGGCGACACTGAAGCTTTCTTT
j_call: TRBJ1-1
v_call: TRBV6-2/TRBV6-3
d_call: -
clone_size: -

cdr3_aa: CASSLENTGELFF
cdr3_nt: TGTGCCAGCAGCTTAGAAAACACCGGGGAGCTGTTTTTT
j_call: TRBJ2-2
v_call: TRBV7-8
d_call: -
clone_size: -

cdr3_aa: CASSLSLQGGSYEQYF
cdr3_nt: TGTGCCAGCAGTTTATCGCTCCAGGGCGGGTCCTACGAGCAGTACTTC
j_call: TRBJ2-7
v_call: TRBV27
d_call: -
clone_size: -

cdr3_aa: CAIMRGLGYEQYF
cdr3_nt: TGTGCCATCATGAGAGGGTTAGGTTACGAGCAGTACTTC
j_call: TRBJ2-7
v_call: TRBV10-3
d_call: -
clone_size: -

cdr3_aa: CASSSGTSGTDTQYF
cdr3_nt: TGCGCCAGCAGCTCTGGGACTAGCGGAACAGATACGCAGTATTTT
j_call: TRBJ2-3
v_call: TRBV5-1
d_call: TRBD2
clone_size: -

cdr3_aa: CASSTAAGEITFF
cdr3_nt: TGTGCCAGCAGCACCGCGGCGGGGGAGATTACTTTCTTT
j_call: TRBJ1-1
v_call: TRBV7-9
d_call: -
clone_size: -

cdr3_aa: CASSRRQGKGNIQYF
cdr3_nt: TGTGCCAGCAGCCGAAGACAGGGGAAGGGAAACATTCAGTACTTC
j_call: TRBJ2-4
v_call: TRBV25-1
d_call: TRBD1
clone_size: once

cdr3_aa: CASSSYAGTTPNTGELFF
cdr3_nt: TGTGCCAGCAGCTCTTACGCCGGGACGACCCCGAACACCGGGGAGCTGTTTTTT
j_call: TRBJ2-2
v_call: TRBV11-2
d_call: -
clone_size: -

cdr3_aa: CASRFSRGQRDTEAFF
cdr3_nt: TGTGCCAGCAGATTCTCGCGAGGGCAACGAGACACTGAAGCTTTCTTT
j_call: TRBJ1-1
v_call: TRBV2
d_call: -
clone_size: -

cdr3_aa: CASSLRTSGSETQYF
cdr3_nt: TGTGCCAGCAGCTTACGGACTAGCGGGAGTGAGACCCAGTACTTC
j_call: TRBJ2-5
v_call: TRBV3-1/TRBV3-2
d_call: TRBD2
clone_size: -

cdr3_aa: CASSFTARGAFF
cdr3_nt: TGTGCCAGCAGTTTCACGGCCAGAGGAGCTTTCTTT
j_call: TRBJ1-1
v_call: TRBV12-3/TRBV12-4
d_call: -
clone_size: -

cdr3_aa: CASSLSGALSVKDYGYTF
cdr3_nt: TGTGCCAGCTCCCTTTCAGGGGCCCTCTCAGTAAAGGACTATGGCTACACCTTC
j_call: TRBJ1-2
v_call: TRBV18
d_call: -
clone_size: -

cdr3_aa: CASSQVQGAGEQYF
cdr3_nt: TGCGCCAGCAGCCAAGTTCAGGGGGCAGGGGAGCAGTACTTC
j_call: TRBJ2-7
v_call: TRBV4-1
d_call: TRBD1
clone_size: -

cdr3_aa: CASSLNRLAGGLETQYF
cdr3_nt: TGCGCCAGCAGCTTGAACAGACTAGCGGGAGGGTTGGAGACCCAGTACTTC
j_call: TRBJ2-5
v_call: TRBV5-1
d_call: TRBD2
clone_size: -

cdr3_aa: CASSFRLNTEAFF
cdr3_nt: TGCGCCAGCAGCTTCCGCCTGAACACTGAAGCTTTCTTT
j_call: TRBJ1-1
v_call: TRBV5-1
d_call: -
clone_size: -

cdr3_aa: CASGPAGGRIHEQFF
cdr3_nt: TGTGCTAGTGGTCCTGCGGGCGGGAGGATCCATGAGCAGTTCTTC
j_call: TRBJ2-1
v_call: TRBV12-5
d_call: TRBD2
clone_size: -

cdr3_aa: CASSSSKRGQPQHF
cdr3_nt: TGTGCCAGCAGTAGTTCGAAGCGGGGTCAGCCCCAGCATTTT
j_call: TRBJ1-5
v_call: TRBV6-2/TRBV6-3
d_call: -
clone_size: -

cdr3_aa: CASSLVPHNEQFF
cdr3_nt: TGTGCCAGCAGCTTAGTCCCCCACAATGAGCAGTTCTTC
j_call: TRBJ2-1
v_call: TRBV7-9
d_call: -
clone_size: once

cdr3_aa: CASSLYGTNTGELFF
cdr3_nt: TGCGCCAGCAGCTTGTACGGCACGAACACCGGGGAGCTGTTTTTT
j_call: TRBJ2-2
v_call: TRBV5-1
d_call: -
clone_size: -

cdr3_aa: CASSERGAGYGYTF
cdr3_nt: TGTGCCAGCAGTGAACGTGGGGCTGGGTATGGCTACACCTTC
j_call: TRBJ1-2
v_call: TRBV6-1
d_call: -
clone_size: -

cdr3_aa: CASSLKGLPMGELFF
cdr3_nt: TGTGCCAGCAGCCTAAAAGGACTCCCGATGGGGGAGCTGTTTTTT
j_call: TRBJ2-2
v_call: TRBV7-3
d_call: -
clone_size: -

cdr3_aa: CASSPDTYEQYF
cdr3_nt: TGTGCCAGCAGCCCGGACACCTACGAGCAGTACTTC
j_call: TRBJ2-7
v_call: TRBV6-5
d_call: -
clone_size: -

cdr3_aa: CASNSTANSPLHF
cdr3_nt: TGTGCCAGCAACAGTACTGCTAATTCACCCCTCCACTTT
j_call: TRBJ1-6
v_call: TRBV6-5
d_call: -
clone_size: -

cdr3_aa: CASSRASGSYNEQFF
cdr3_nt: TGTGCCAGCAGCCGGGCTAGCGGCTCCTACAATGAGCAGTTCTTC
j_call: TRBJ2-1
v_call: TRBV9
d_call: TRBD2
clone_size: -

cdr3_aa: CASNRQGISGEQYF
cdr3_nt: TGTGCCAGCAACCGGCAAGGGATATCTGGGGAGCAGTACTTC
j_call: TRBJ2-7
v_call: TRBV2
d_call: -
clone_size: -